This TCR beta chain derives from a study of blood T cell repertoires in COVID-19. Overall study context: Acute-phase and convalescent COVID-19 samples originated in the United States, Italy and Spain. PBMCs, B-cell-depleted T cells, or T cells were the source of the cDNA or gDNA that made up the material.

Authors' methods: Using reference gene primer amplification, nucleated cell counts were estimated. Libraries were prepared by immunoSEQ multiplex PCR; TCRdb keeps only in-frame clonotypes and omits some of them. V and J calls and clone size are as listed in that table; D and trimming were resolved from the DNA. This table holds more than 95,000 clones, around 80% found once. Germline V gene data show CDR1 as KGHSH and CDR2 as LQKENI. The CDR3 sequence is 14 residues long. The V segment lost 2 bases and the J segment 4 bases; nucleotides outside the gene matches: 3. Sequencing input: peripheral blood. This TCR came from a man between 60 and 75 years old with acute or convalescent COVID-19. The chain combines TRBV18 with TRBJ1-1; 8 bases are a match to TRBD1. CDR3 region: CASSPEQGVTEAFF. For the CDR3, the DNA is TGTGCCAGCTCACCAGAACAGGGGGTCACTGAAGCTTTCTTT.